One sample yielded the 16 T cell receptor beta chains listed below, sequenced in a study of T cells in Graves' hyperthyroidism and ophthalmopathy. The investigators amplified TCR beta CDR3 regions from RNA transcripts. A first-round RT-PCR of the TCR CDR3 used the HTBI primer set. TCRdb passed the multiplex PCR reads through MiXCR, listing each CDR3 protein once. In the table there are fewer than 110,000 distinct CDR3 sequences, 40% to 50% of which are singletons. The specimen was blood. Receptors originate from a man between 40 and 49 years old with Graves' hyperthyroidism.

This clonotype was observed many times. The rearrangement uses TRBV12-3 or TRBV12-4 and TRBJ1-6, with TRBD1 matching 11 bases. CDR3 size: 15 residues. The V segment lost 6 bases and the J segment 12 bases; nucleotides outside the gene matches: 10. The CDR3 DNA reads as TGTGCCAGCAGGTCCAAACCGGGACAGGGGGTACCCCTCCACTTT. Residues: CASRSKPGQGVPLHF.

A remark on this clonotype: The DNA is left out, because the CDR3 cannot be placed on it with certainty; the CDR3 is given as TCRdb lists it. The CDR3 reads CATSTGGVRSSYEQYFGELFF. The chain links TRBV15 to TRBJ2-2. Germline CDR1 and CDR2: LNHNV and YYDKDF (reference sequence). The CDR3 spans 21 residues, counting both ends.

The rearrangement uses TRBV2 and TRBJ2-5; TRBD1 aligns across 12 bases. The J call may not be correct, given that the DNA end is closer to TRBJ2-7. Germline V gene sequence: CDR1 SNHLY, CDR2 FYNNEI. The CDR3 spans 14 residues. The CDR3: CASSSGQGALEQYF. The CDR3 nucleotides are TGTGCCAGCAGTTCGGGACAGGGGGCACTCGAGCAGTACTTC.

This clonotype was detected many times. CDR3 sequence (DNA): TGTGCCAGCAGCCCCACGGGGTTGGGGTTTGTAGATACGCAGTATTTT. Protein: CASSPTGLGFVDTQYF. The chain links TRBV7-6 to TRBJ2-3; a possible D gene is TRBD2 (5 bases). The V and J ends lost 5 bases and 5 bases respectively, with 20 bases between them. Germline V gene lookup returns CDR1 SGHVS and CDR2 FNYEAQ. The CDR3 is 16 residues long.

This clonotype was detected ten times or more. The rearrangement uses TRBV19 and TRBJ1-2, with D possibly matching TRBD1 (6 bases). CDR1 is LNHDA and CDR2 is SQIVND in the germline V gene (reference sequence). This CDR3 comprises 13 residues. Trimming took off 1 base at V and 4 bases at J, with 7 bases between the two ends. The CDR3 coding sequence is TGTGCCAGTAGTATAGGGGGGGCCTATGGCTACACCTTC. Amino acids: CASSIGGAYGYTF.

This clonotype was observed a handful of times. The J gene is TRBJ2-5, the V gene TRBV30; 7 positions match TRBD2. V dropped 1 base and J dropped 4; count of bases not matched to a gene: 6. The V gene's germline CDR1 is GTSNPN and CDR2 SVGIG (reference sequence). The CDR3 covers 14 residues. CDR3 nucleotides: TGTGCCTGGAGTGGGGGGGGAGAGGGAGAGACCCAGTACTTC. This translates into CAWSGGGEGETQYF. The variable domain in full, with the rest retrieved from reference TRBV30 and TRBJ2-5, is SQTIHQWPATLVQPVGSPLSLECTVEGTSNPNLYWYRQAAGRGLQLLFYSVGIGQISSEVPQNLSASRPQDRQFILSSKKLLLSDSGFYLCAWSGGGEGETQYFGPGTRLLVL.

The rearrangement uses TRBV13 and TRBJ2-5; D call uncertain. Germline CDR1 and CDR2: PRHDT and FYEKMQ (reference sequence). The CDR3 spans 11 residues. Trimming removed 9 bases from V and 2 bases from J, with 7 bases in between. The CDR3 DNA sequence: TGTGCCAGGCGGTTGCAAGAGACCCAGTACTTC. This translates into CARRLQETQYF.

The J gene is TRBJ1-3, the V gene TRBV10-3; D gene unclear. Germline CDR1 is ENHRY and CDR2 is SYGVKD. CDR3 size: 15 residues. The V end was cut by 3 bases, the J end by 0 bases, with 9 bases between. In nucleotides, the CDR3 is TGTGCCATCAGTGATTACAGCGGCTCTGGAAACACCATATATTTT. Translation gives CAISDYSGSGNTIYF.

The V call is TRBV5-8, the J call TRBJ2-1; TRBD2 matches 11 bases. CDR3 length equals 15 residues. The germline V gene encodes CDR1 SGHTS and CDR2 YDEGEE. The CDR3 DNA reads as TGTGCTCATGTGGCTAGCGGGAGGCTGAACAATGAGCAGTTCTTC. Protein: CAHVASGRLNNEQFF.

Remarks on this clonotype: Just one base apart from a much larger clone, this may be a read error. The CDR3 does not close with the conserved phenylalanine or tryptophan, likely indicating a read error. The V call is TRBV2, the J call TRBJ2-1; TRBD1 matches 7 bases. The CDR3 is made up of 13 amino acids. CDR1 is SNHLY, CDR2 FYNNEI, per germline. V lost 6 bases to trimming and J lost 6 bases; unmatched junction nucleotides: 5. The chain's CDR3 is CASSRDRPNEQFL. CDR3 DNA: TGTGCCAGCAGCCGGGACAGACCCAATGAGCAGTTCCTC.

The chain uses TRBV29-1 and TRBJ1-2; D not resolved. In germline, CDR1 is SQVTM, CDR2 ANQGSEA. Deletions cut 8 bases from V and 8 bases from J, with 12 bases between. The CDR3 length is 10 residues. The CDR3 DNA sequence: TGCAGCAGTTGGACGGACGGCTACACCTTC. Translation gives CSSWTDGYTF.

In its sample, this clonotype was seen many times. The chain recombines TRBV2 with TRBJ1-2; 11 bases map to TRBD1. The ends lost 8 bases at V and 4 bases at J; junction bases unmatched: 3. Germline-derived CDR1 and CDR2 are SNHLY and FYNNEI. The CDR3 loop spans 13 amino acids. The CDR3 here is CASLGTGGYGYTF. CDR3 in DNA: TGTGCCAGCTTGGGGACAGGGGGCTATGGCTACACCTTC.

This clonotype has at least ten counts. The chain joins TRBV5-1 to TRBJ1-1, with TRBD1 as a possible D gene (5 bases). The CDR3 spans 13 residues. Trimming removed 6 bases at V and 4 bases at J, with 13 bases between. Germline CDR1 and CDR2: SGHRS and YFSETQ. The CDR3 reads CASTPDGGTEAFF. The CDR3 DNA reads as TGCGCCAGCACCCCAGACGGGGGCACTGAAGCTTTCTTT.

This clonotype occurred many times. This chain uses TRBV2 with TRBJ1-2; D gene ambiguous. The germline gives CDR1 SNHLY, CDR2 FYNNEI. This CDR3 contains 9 residues. V was cut by 6 bases and J by 10 bases, with 6 bases left in between. Here the CDR3 DNA reads TGTGCCAGCAGGAGGGTCTACACCTTC. It codes for CASRRVYTF.

V gene TRBV2 combines with J gene TRBJ2-5, with 9 bases matching TRBD1. This CDR3 region has 13 residues. Per the germline V gene, CDR1 is SNHLY and CDR2 is FYNNEI. The CDR3 DNA sequence: TGTGCTAGCCCCCGGACAGGGGAAGAGACCCAGTACTTC. The encoded protein is CASPRTGEETQYF.

Of note for this clonotype: This may be a read error: a much more frequent sequence differs by one nucleotide. The chain has TRBV7-2 and TRBJ1-3, with a possible D match to TRBD1 (5 bases). Germline CDR1 SGHTA, CDR2 FQGNSA. The CDR3 is 15 amino acids. The CDR3 sequence is CASSLIQGSGNAIYF. CDR3 nucleotide sequence: TGTGCCAGCAGCTTGATCCAGGGATCTGGAAACGCCATATATTTT.